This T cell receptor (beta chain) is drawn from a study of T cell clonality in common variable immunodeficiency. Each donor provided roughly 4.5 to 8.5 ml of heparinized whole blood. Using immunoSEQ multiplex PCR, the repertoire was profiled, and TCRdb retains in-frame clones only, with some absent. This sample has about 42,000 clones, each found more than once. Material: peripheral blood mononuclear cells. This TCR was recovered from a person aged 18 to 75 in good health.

CDR3 residues: CASSSQTLSNTEAFF. The CDR3 bases that were read are TGTGCCAGTAGTAGCCAGACATTATCGAACACTGAA. The chain has TRBV19 and TRBJ1-1; D not resolved. The read terminates 3 residues before the CDR3 end, so the remaining end is supplied by the germline J gene. This CDR3 contains 15 residues. Germline V gene lookup returns CDR1 LNHDA and CDR2 SQIVND (reference sequence). Trimming shortened V by 4 bases and J by 1 base, and 13 bases separated the two germline ends.